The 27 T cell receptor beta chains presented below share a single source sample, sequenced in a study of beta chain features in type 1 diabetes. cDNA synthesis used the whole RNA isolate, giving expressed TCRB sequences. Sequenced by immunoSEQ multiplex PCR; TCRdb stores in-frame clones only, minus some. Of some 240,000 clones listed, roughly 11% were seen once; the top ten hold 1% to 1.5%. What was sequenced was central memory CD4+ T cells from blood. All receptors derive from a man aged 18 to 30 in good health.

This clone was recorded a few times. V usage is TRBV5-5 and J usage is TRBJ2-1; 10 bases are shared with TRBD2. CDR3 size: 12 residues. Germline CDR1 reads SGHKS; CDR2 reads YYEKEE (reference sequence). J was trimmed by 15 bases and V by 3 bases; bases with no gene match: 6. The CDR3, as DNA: TGTGCCAGCAGCTCACCGGGACTAGCGCTGTTCTTC. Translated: CASSSPGLALFF.

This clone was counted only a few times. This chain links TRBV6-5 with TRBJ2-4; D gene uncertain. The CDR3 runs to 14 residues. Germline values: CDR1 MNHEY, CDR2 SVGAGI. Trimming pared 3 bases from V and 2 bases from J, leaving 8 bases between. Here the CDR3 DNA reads TGTGCCAGCAGTTATCTGAATACCAAAAACATTCAGTACTTC. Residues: CASSYLNTKNIQYF.

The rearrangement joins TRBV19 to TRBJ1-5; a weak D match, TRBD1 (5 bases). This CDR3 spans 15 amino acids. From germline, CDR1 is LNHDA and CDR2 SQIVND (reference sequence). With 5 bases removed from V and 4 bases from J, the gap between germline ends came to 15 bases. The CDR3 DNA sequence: TGTGCCAGTAGTGTAAACAGGTTGGGAAATCAGCCCCAGCATTTT. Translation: CASSVNRLGNQPQHF.

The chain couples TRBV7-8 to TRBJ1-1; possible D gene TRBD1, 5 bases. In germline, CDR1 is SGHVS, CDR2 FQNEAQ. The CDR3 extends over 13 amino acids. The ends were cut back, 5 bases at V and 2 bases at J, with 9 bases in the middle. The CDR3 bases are TGTGCCAGCAGCGAAGACAGTAACACTGAAGCTTTCTTT. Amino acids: CASSEDSNTEAFF.

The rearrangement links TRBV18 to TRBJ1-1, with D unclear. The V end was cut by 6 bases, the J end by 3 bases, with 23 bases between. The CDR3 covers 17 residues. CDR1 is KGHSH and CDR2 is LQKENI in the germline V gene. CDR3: CASSPIWGDPRDTEAFF. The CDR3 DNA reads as TGTGCCAGCTCCCCAATTTGGGGAGACCCGCGGGACACTGAAGCTTTCTTT.

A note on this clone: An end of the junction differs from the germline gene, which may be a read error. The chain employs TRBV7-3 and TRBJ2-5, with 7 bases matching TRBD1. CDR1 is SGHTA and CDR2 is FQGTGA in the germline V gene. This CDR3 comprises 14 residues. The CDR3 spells CASSKQGIGETQYF. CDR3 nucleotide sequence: TGCGCCAGCAGCAAACAGGGGATCGGGGAGACCCAGTACTTC.

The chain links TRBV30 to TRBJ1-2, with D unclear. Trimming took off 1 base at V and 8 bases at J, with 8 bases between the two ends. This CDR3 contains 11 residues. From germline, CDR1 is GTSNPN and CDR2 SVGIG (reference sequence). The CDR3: CAWSGGDGYTF. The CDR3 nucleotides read TGTGCCTGGAGTGGAGGCGACGGCTACACCTTC. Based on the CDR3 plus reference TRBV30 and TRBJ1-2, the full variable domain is SQTIHQWPATLVQPVGSPLSLECTVEGTSNPNLYWYRQAAGRGLQLLFYSVGIGQISSEVPQNLSASRPQDRQFILSSKKLLLSDSGFYLCAWSGGDGYTFGSGTRLTVV.

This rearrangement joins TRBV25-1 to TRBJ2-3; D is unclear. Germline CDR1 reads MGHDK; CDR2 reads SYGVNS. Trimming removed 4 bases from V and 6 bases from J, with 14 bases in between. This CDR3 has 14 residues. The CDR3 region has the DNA TGTGCCAGCAGTGTGTCCGTCTCTAGGGATACGCAGTATTTT. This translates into CASSVSVSRDTQYF.

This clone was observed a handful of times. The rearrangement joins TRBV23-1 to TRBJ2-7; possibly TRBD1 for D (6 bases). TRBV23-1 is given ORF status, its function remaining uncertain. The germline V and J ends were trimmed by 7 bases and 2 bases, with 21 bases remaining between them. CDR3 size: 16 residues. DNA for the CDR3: TGCGCCAGCACCCAAGCACCCCAGGGGTCCCCCTACGAGCAGTACTTC. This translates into CASTQAPQGSPYEQYF.

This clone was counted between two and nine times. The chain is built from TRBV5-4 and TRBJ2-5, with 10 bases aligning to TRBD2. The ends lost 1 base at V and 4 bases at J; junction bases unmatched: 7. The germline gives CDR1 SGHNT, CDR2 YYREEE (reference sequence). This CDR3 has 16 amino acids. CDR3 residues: CASSLWLAGAGETQYF. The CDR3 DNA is TGTGCCAGCAGCTTGTGGCTAGCGGGAGCAGGAGAGACCCAGTACTTC.

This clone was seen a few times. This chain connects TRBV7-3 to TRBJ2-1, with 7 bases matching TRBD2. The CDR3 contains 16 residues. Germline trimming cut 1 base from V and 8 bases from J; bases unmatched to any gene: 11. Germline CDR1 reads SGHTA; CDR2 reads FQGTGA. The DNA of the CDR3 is TGTGCCAGCAGCTTAAATGGAGCTTTACGGGGGGATGAGCAGTTCTTC. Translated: CASSLNGALRGDEQFF.

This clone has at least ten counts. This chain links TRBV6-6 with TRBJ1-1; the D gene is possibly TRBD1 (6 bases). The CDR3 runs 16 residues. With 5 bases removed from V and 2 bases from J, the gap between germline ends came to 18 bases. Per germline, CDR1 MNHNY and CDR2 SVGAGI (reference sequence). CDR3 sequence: CASSNNNGGANTEAFF. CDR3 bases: TGTGCCAGCAGTAACAATAACGGGGGGGCAAACACTGAAGCTTTCTTT.

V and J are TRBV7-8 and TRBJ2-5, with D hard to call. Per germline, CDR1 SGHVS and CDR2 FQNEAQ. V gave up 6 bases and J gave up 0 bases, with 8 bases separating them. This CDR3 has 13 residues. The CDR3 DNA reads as TGTGCCAGCAGAGTATCCTACCAAGAGACCCAGTACTTC. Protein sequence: CASRVSYQETQYF.

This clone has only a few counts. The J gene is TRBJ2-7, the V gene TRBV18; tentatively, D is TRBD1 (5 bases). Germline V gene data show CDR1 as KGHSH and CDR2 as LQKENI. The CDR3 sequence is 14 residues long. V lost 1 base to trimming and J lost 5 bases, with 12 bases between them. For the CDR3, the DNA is TGTGCCAGCTCACCACAGGGGCTCCGGGACGAGCAGTACTTC. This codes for CASSPQGLRDEQYF.

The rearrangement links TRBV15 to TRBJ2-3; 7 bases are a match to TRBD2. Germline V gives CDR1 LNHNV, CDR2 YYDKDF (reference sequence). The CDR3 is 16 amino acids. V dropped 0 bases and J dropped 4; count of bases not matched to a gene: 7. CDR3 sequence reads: CATSREMAGVADTQYF. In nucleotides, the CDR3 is TGTGCCACCAGCAGAGAAATGGCGGGAGTAGCAGATACGCAGTATTTT.

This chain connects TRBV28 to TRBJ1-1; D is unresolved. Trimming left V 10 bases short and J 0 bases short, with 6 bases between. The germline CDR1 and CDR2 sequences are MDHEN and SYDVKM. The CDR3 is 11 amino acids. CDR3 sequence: CATQMNTEAFF. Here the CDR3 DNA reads TGTGCCACCCAGATGAACACTGAAGCTTTCTTT.

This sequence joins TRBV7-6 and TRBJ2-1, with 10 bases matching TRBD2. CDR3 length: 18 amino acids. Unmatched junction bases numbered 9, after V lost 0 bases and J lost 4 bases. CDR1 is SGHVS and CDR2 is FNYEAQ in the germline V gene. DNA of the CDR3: TGTGCCAGCAGCTTAGCGCGAGGACTAGCGGATATATACAATGAGCAGTTCTTC. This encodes CASSLARGLADIYNEQFF.

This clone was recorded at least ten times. The CDR3: CASSLGGLAEPEQYF. Written as DNA, the CDR3 is TGTGCCAGCAGCTTGGGGGGACTAGCGGAGCCCGAGCAGTACTTC. The chain recombines TRBV5-4 with TRBJ2-7, with TRBD2 matching 11 bases. Germline V gene sequence: CDR1 SGHNT, CDR2 YYREEE (reference sequence). J was trimmed by 6 bases and V by 0 bases; bases with no gene match: 5. This CDR3 has 15 amino acids.

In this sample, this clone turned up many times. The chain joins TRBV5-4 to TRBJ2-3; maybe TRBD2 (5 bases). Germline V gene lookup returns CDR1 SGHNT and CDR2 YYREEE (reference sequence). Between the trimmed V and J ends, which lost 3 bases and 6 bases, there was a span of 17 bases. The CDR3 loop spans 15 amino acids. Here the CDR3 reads CASSSKLGEVDTQYF. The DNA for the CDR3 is TGTGCCAGCAGCTCGAAACTAGGAGAGGTGGATACGCAGTATTTT.

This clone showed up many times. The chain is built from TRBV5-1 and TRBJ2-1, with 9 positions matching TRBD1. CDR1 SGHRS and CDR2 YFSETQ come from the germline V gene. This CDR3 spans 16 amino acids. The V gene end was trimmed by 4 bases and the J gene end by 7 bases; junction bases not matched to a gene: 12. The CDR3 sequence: CASSAGTGNPGNEQFF. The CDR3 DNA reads TGCGCCAGCAGCGCGGGGACAGGGAACCCAGGGAATGAGCAGTTCTTC. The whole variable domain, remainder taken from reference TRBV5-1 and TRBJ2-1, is KAGVTQTPRYLIKTRGQQVTLSCSPISGHRSVSWYQQTPGQGLQFLFEYFSETQRNKGNFPGRFSGRQFSNSRSEMNVSTLELGDSALYLCASSAGTGNPGNEQFFGPGTRLTVL.

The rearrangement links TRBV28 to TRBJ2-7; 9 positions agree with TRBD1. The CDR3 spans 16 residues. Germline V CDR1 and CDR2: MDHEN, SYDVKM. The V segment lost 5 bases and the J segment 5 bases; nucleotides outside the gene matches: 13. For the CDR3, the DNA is TGTGCCAGCAGTGTTGCGACAGGGGGTTTTACCCACGAGCAGTACTTC. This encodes CASSVATGGFTHEQYF.

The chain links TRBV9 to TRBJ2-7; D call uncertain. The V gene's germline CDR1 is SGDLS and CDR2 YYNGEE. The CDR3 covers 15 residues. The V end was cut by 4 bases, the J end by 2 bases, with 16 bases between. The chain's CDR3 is CASSPSPGAPYEQYF. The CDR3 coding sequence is TGTGCCAGCAGCCCGAGCCCAGGTGCGCCCTACGAGCAGTACTTC.

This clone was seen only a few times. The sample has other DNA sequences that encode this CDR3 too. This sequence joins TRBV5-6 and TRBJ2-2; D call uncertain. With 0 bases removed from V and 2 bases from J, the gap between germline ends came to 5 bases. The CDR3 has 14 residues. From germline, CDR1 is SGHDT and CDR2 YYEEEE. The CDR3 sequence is CASSLGPNTGELFF. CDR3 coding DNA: TGTGCCAGCAGCTTGGGGCCTAACACCGGGGAGCTGTTTTTT.

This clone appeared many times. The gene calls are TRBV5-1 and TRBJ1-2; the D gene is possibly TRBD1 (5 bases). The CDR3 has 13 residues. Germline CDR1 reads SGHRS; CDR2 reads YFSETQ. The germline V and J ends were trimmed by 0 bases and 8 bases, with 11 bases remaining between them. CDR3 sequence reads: CASSLAEGTGYTF. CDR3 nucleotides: TGCGCCAGCAGCTTGGCCGAAGGGACCGGCTACACCTTC.

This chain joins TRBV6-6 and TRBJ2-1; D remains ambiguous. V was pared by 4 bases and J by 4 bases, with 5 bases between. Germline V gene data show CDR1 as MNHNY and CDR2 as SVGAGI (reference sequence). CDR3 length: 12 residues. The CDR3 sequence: CASSSNYNEQFF. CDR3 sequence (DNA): TGTGCCAGCAGTTCCAATTACAATGAGCAGTTCTTC.

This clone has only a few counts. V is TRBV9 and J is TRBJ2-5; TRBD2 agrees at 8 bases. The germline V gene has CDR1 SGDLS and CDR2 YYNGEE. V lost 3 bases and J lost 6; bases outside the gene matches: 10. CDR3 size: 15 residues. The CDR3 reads CASSGSGTRVKTQYF. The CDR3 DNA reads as TGTGCCAGCAGCGGCTCCGGGACTAGGGTAAAGACCCAGTACTTC.

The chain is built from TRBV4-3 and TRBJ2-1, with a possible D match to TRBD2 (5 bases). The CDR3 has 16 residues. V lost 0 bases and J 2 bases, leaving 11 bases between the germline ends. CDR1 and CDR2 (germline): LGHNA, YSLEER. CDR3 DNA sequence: TGCGCCAGCAGCCAAGAAACGGGGAGAACCTACAATGAGCAGTTCTTC. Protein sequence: CASSQETGRTYNEQFF.